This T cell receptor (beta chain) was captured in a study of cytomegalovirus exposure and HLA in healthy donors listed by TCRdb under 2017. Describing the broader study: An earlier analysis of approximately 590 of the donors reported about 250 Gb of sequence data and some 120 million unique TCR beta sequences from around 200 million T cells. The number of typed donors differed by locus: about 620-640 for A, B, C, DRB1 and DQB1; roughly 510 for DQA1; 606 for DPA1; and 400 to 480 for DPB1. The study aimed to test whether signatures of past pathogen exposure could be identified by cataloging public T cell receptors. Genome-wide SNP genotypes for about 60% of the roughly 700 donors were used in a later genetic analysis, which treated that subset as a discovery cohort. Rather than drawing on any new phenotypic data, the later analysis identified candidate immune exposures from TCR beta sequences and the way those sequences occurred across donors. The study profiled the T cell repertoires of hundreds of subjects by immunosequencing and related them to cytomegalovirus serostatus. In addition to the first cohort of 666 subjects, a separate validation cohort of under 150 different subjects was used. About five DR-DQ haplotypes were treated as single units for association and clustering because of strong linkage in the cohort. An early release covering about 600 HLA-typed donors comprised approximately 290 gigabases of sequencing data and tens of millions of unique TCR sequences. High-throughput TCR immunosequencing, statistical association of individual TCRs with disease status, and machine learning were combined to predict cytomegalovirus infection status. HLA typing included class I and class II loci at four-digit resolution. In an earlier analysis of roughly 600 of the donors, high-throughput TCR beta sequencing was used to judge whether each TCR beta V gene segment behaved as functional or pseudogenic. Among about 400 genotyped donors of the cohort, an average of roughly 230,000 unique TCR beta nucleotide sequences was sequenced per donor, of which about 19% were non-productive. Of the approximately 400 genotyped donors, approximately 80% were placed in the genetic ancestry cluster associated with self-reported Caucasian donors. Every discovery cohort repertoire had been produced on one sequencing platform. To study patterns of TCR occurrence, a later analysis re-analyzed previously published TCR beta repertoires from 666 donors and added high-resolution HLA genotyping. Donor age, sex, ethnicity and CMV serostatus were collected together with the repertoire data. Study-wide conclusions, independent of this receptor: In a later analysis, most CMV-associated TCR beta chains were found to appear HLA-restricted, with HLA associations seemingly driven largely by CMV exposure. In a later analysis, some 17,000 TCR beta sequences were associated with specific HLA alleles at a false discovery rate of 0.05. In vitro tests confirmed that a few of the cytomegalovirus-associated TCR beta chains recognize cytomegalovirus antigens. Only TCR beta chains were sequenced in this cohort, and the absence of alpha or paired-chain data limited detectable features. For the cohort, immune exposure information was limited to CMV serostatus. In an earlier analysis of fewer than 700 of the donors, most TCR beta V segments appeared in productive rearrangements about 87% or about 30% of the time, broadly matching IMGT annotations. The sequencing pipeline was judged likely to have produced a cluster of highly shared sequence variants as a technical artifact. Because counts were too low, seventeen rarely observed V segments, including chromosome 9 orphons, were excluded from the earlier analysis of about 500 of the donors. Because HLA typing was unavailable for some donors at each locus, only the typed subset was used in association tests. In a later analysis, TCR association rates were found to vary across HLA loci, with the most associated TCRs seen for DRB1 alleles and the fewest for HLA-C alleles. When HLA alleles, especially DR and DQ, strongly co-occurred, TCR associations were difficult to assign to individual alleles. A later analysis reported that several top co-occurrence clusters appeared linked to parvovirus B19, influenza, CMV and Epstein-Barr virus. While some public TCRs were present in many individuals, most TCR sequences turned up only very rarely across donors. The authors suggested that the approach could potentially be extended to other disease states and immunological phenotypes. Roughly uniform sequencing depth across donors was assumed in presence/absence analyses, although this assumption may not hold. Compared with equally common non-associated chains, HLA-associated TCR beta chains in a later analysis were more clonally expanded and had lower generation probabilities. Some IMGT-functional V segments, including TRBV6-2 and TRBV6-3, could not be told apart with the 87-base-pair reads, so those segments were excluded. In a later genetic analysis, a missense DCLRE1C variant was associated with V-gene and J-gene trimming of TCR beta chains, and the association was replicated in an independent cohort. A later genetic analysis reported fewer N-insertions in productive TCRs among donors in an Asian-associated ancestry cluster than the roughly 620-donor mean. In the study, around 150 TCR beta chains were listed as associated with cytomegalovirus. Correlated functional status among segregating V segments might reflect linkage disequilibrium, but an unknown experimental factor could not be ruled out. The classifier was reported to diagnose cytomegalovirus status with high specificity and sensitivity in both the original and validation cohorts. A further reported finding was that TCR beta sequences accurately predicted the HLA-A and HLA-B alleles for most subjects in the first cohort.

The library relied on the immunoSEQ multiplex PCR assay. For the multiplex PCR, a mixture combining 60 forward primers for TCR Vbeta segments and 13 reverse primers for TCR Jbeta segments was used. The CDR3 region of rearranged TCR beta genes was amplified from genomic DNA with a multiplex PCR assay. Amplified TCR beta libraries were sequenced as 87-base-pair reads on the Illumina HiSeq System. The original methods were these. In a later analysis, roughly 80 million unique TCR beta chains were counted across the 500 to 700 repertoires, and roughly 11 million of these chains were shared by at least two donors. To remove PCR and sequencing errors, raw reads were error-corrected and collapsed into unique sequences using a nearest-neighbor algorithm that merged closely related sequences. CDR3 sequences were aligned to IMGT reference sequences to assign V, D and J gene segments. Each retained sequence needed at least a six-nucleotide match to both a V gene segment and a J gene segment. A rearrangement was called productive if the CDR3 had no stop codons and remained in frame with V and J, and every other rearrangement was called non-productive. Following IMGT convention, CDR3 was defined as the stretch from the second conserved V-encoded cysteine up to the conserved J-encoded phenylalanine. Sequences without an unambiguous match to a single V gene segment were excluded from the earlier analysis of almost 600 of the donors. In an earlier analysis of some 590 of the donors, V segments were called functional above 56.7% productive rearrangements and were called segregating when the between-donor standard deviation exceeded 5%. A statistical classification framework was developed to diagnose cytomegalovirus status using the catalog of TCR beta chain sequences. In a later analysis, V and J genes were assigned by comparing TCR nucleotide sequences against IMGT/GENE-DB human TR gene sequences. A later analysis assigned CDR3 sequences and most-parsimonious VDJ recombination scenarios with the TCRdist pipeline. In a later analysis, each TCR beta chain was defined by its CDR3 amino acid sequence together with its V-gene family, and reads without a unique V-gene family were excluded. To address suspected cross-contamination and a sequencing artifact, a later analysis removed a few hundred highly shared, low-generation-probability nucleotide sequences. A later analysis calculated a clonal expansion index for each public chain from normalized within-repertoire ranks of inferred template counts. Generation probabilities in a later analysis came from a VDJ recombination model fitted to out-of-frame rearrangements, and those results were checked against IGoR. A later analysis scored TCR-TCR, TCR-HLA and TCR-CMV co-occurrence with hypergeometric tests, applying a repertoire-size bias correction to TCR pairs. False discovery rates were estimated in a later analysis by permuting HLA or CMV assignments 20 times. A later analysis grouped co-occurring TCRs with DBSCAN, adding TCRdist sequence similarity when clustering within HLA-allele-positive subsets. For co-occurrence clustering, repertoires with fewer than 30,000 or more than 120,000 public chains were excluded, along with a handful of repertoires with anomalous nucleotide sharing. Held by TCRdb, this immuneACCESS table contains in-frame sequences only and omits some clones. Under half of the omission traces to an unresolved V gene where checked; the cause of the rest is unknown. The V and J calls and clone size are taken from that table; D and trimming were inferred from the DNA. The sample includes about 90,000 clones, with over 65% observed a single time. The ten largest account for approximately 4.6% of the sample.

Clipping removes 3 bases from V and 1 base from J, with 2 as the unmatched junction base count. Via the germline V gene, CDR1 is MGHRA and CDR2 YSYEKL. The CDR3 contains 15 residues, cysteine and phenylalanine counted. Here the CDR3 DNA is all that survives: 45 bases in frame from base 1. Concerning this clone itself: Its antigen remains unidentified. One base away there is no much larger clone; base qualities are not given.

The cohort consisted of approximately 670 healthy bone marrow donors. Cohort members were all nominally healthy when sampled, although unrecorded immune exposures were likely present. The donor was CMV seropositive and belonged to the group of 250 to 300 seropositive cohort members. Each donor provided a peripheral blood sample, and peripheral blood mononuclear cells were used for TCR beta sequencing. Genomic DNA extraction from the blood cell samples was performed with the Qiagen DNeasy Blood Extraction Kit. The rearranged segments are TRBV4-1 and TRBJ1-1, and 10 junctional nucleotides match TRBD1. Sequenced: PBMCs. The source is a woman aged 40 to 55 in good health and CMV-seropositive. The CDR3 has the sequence CASSQGQGPNTEAFF. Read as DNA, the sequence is TGCGCCAGCAGCCAGGGACAGGGGCCGAACACTGAAGCTTTCTTT.